This T cell receptor (beta chain) was sequenced for a study of T cells in Graves' hyperthyroidism and ophthalmopathy. J gave up 2 bases and V 3 bases, and 7 bases lay outside the gene matches. Germline CDR1 reads SQVTM; CDR2 reads ANQGSEA. The CDR3 is 15 amino acids. Researchers amplified the TCR beta CDR3 regions from RNA transcripts. First-round RT-PCR targeting the TCR CDR3 was performed with the HTBI primer set. TCRdb re-analysed the multiplex PCR reads in MiXCR, keeping a single row per CDR3 protein. The sample carries 600,000 or so distinct CDR3 sequences, about 14% recorded once. This clonotype showed up many times.

The V gene is TRBV29-1, the J gene TRBJ2-7; TRBD1 matches 10 bases. This TCR derives from a woman aged 18-30 years with Graves' ophthalmopathy. The material sequenced was blood. CDR3 sequence (DNA): TGCAGCGTTGACCAGGGACAGGGGCTAGCCTACGAGCAGTACTTC. Its protein product is CSVDQGQGLAYEQYF.